This T cell receptor beta chain derives from a study of PD-1 blockade in classical Hodgkin lymphoma. Study-wide points: Before treatment, TCR diversity in newly diagnosed patients was reportedly lower than in healthy donors. By C4D1, diversity of CD4+ TCRs had risen significantly, whereas that of CD8+ TCRs had not. Those achieving complete response showed baseline diversity like newly diagnosed patients.

Germline values: CDR1 SGHRS, CDR2 YFSETQ. The CDR3 totals 17 residues. J lost 3 bases, V lost 0 bases, and 8 bases had no gene match. Sequencing was performed with immunoSEQ multiplex PCR; in TCRdb, only in-frame clones are kept and a portion is missing. The sample lists roughly 12,000 clones; approximately 77% were seen once. Relapse was seen in all patients after autologous stem cell transplantation, and brentuximab vedotin exposure was variable. A word on this clone: Its antigen is unidentified.

The chain is built from TRBV5-1 and TRBJ1-3, with TRBD1 matching 8 bases. The source of this sequence is a human donor with classical Hodgkin lymphoma. The sample in question was peripheral blood mononuclear cells (PBMCs), obtained at baseline. The CDR3 region has the DNA TGCGCCAGCAGCTTGGGGACAGGGAGTCCGGGTGGAAACACCATATATTTT. It translates to CASSLGTGSPGGNTIYF.